This entry lists 5 T cell receptor beta chains sequenced from one sample in a study of blood T cell repertoires in COVID-19. The assay was immunoSEQ multiplex PCR, and TCRdb's table has in-frame clones only and misses some. The profile shows approximately 110,000 clones, approximately 70% of them singletons. Sequencing input: peripheral blood. The origin of the receptors is an elderly man with acute or convalescent COVID-19.

The chain links TRBV28 to TRBJ2-7; TRBD1 aligns across 8 bases. Per the germline V gene, CDR1 is MDHEN and CDR2 is SYDVKM. The V gene end was trimmed by 4 bases and the J gene end by 13 bases; junction bases not matched to a gene: 6. This CDR3 spans 11 amino acids. The CDR3 region has the DNA TGTGCCAGCAGTTCTCTAGGACAGGGCTACTTC. Residues: CASSSLGQGYF.

This clone was seen only a few times. The chain recombines TRBV18 with TRBJ1-2; D not resolved. V lost 3 bases and J 0 bases, leaving 11 bases between the germline ends. The CDR3 totals 15 residues. Germline CDR1 is KGHSH and CDR2 is LQKENI. The CDR3 region has the DNA TGTGCCAGCTCACCCTCGGCAGGAACTAACTATGGCTACACCTTC. Encoded protein: CASSPSAGTNYGYTF.

V and J are TRBV3-1 (or the pseudogene TRBV3-2) and TRBJ1-1, with D uncertain. The CDR3 has 12 amino acids. V was cut by 3 bases and J by 4 bases, with 6 bases left in between. Germline CDR1 reads LGHDT; CDR2 reads YNNKEL (reference sequence). The CDR3 loop is CASSHLRTEAFF. The CDR3 DNA follows: TGTGCCAGCAGCCACCTCCGCACTGAAGCTTTCTTT.

This chain joins TRBV11-2 and TRBJ2-1, with D unresolved. V was clipped by 1 base and J by 0 bases, with 4 bases between them. The CDR3 spans 14 residues. Germline V CDR1 and CDR2: SGHAT, FQNNGV. In DNA form, the CDR3 reads TGTGCCAGCAGCTTAGGTAGCTCCTACAATGAGCAGTTCTTC. Translating it yields CASSLGSSYNEQFF.

This clone was observed a handful of times. This chain links TRBV3-1 (or the pseudogene TRBV3-2) with TRBJ2-1, with 7 bases matching TRBD1. The CDR3 runs to 15 residues. Trimming removed 3 bases from V and 8 bases from J; junction bases left unmatched: 10. Germline values: CDR1 LGHDT, CDR2 YNNKEL (reference sequence). CDR3 in DNA: TGTGCCAGCAGCCATAGAGTAGGGGGCCATGATGAGCAGTTCTTC. Translation: CASSHRVGGHDEQFF.